This TCR beta chain was recorded in a study of monozygotic twins with inflammatory bowel disease. Germline V CDR1 and CDR2: KGHSH, LQKENI. This CDR3 is 14 amino acids long. TCRdb re-called the 5' RACE reads and shows each CDR3 protein once, DNA omitted. The listing records about 380,000 distinct CDR3 sequences. The receptor was isolated from a human donor with ulcerative colitis or Crohn's disease, or a healthy co-twin of an affected twin (not recorded which). The sample comprised blood. This sequence joins TRBV18 and TRBJ1-1. CDR3 amino acids: CASSPQLGNTEAFF.